Listed here are 20 T cell receptor beta chains from one sample, sequenced in a study of T cells in Graves' hyperthyroidism and ophthalmopathy. Amplification of TCR beta CDR3 regions used RNA as the template. The HTBI set primed first-round TCR CDR3 RT-PCR. TCRdb re-called the multiplex PCR reads with MiXCR, one entry per CDR3 protein. Among roughly 420,000 distinct CDR3 sequences, around 14% were seen once, and the ten largest hold around an eighth. The specimen was blood. These receptor sequences come from a woman aged 18 to 35 with Graves' hyperthyroidism.

The chain uses TRBV9 and TRBJ1-2; 7 nucleotides align to TRBD1. CDR1 is SGDLS and CDR2 is YYNGEE in the germline V gene. The junction had 10 bases not matched to a gene; V was cut back by 3 bases and J by 2 bases. This CDR3 spans 16 amino acids. The CDR3 DNA sequence: TGTGCCAGCAGCGCATCCCTTTCGACAGGGAACTATGGCTACACCTTC. Translating gives CASSASLSTGNYGYTF.

This clonotype was recorded many times. Here the CDR3 DNA reads TGTGCCAGCAGCTCACAGGACTTACTCCTCTACAATGAGCAGTTCTTC. Encoded protein: CASSSQDLLLYNEQFF. The genes are TRBV3-1 and TRBJ2-1; D tentatively fits TRBD1 or TRBD2 (5 bases each). Per the germline V gene, CDR1 is LGHDT and CDR2 is YNNKEL (reference sequence). Trimming took 5 bases from V and 3 from J, leaving 17 bases between them. The CDR3 covers 16 residues.

In its sample, this clonotype was seen once. The chain carries TRBV13 and TRBJ2-5, with 12 bases lining up with TRBD2. CDR3 length equals 15 residues. The germline V gene has CDR1 PRHDT and CDR2 FYEKMQ (reference sequence). J was trimmed by 9 bases and V by 0 bases; bases with no gene match: 5. CDR3 in amino acids: CASSLGGLAGGAQYF. Written as DNA, the CDR3 is TGTGCCAGCAGCTTAGGAGGTCTAGCGGGGGGGGCCCAGTACTTC.

V and J are TRBV19 and TRBJ1-5; 9 bases are shared with TRBD1. V lost 3 bases to trimming and J lost 2 bases; unmatched junction nucleotides: 5. The V gene's germline CDR1 is LNHDA and CDR2 SQIVND (reference sequence). There are 16 residues in the CDR3. The CDR3: CASSIKDRGGNQPQHF. In DNA form, the CDR3 reads TGTGCCAGTAGTATCAAGGACAGGGGAGGCAATCAGCCCCAGCATTTT.

The chain recombines TRBV24-1 with TRBJ1-2; D is undetermined. Germline-derived CDR1 and CDR2 are KGHDR and SFDVKD. The CDR3 totals 10 residues. Trimming stripped 2 bases from V and 6 bases from J, with 0 bases between. CDR3 coding DNA: TGTGCCACCAGTGATTATGGCTACACCTTC. Translating it yields CATSDYGYTF.

This chain joins TRBV29-1 and TRBJ1-5; 8 positions agree with TRBD1. After removal of 6 bases from V and 7 bases from J, the junction contained 8 bases not matched to a gene. Germline CDR1 and CDR2: SQVTM and ANQGSEA. There are 13 residues in the CDR3. The CDR3 reads CSVGTGVGQPQHF. The CDR3 bases are TGCAGCGTCGGGACAGGAGTTGGCCAGCCCCAGCATTTT.

This clonotype was found many times. The V and J genes are TRBV28 and TRBJ2-5, with D perhaps TRBD1 or TRBD2 (5 bases each). Trimming took off 7 bases at V and 5 bases at J, with 8 bases between the two ends. The germline V gene encodes CDR1 MDHEN and CDR2 SYDVKM. CDR3 length: 11 amino acids. DNA of the CDR3: TGTGCCAGCATGGGGGAGGAGACCCAGTACTTC. Its translation is CASMGEETQYF.

This clonotype was observed many times. The V and J genes are TRBV29-1 and TRBJ1-2; TRBD1 agrees at 7 bases. The ends lost 4 bases at V and 4 bases at J; junction bases unmatched: 6. CDR3 size: 13 residues. From germline, CDR1 is SQVTM and CDR2 ANQGSEA. DNA of the CDR3: TGCAGCGTTGTCCCGACAGGGACCTATGGCTACACCTTC. The encoded protein is CSVVPTGTYGYTF.

This clonotype appeared many times. V is TRBV28 and J is TRBJ2-1; TRBD2 aligns across 7 bases. Germline values: CDR1 MDHEN, CDR2 SYDVKM. The J segment lost 3 bases and the V segment lost 4 bases, leaving 9 bases of the junction unmatched. The CDR3 has 16 amino acids. CDR3 sequence reads: CASSSPPSGIYNEQFF. For the CDR3, the DNA is TGTGCCAGCAGTTCCCCTCCAAGCGGGATCTACAATGAGCAGTTCTTC. The full variable domain, in which reference TRBV28 and TRBJ2-1 provide the parts outside the CDR3, is DVKVTQSSRYLVKRTGEKVFLECVQDMDHENMFWYRQDPGLGLRLIYFSYDVKMKEKGDIPEGYSVSREKKERFSLILESASTNQTSMYLCASSSPPSGIYNEQFFGPGTRLTVL.

This clonotype showed up many times. The chain joins TRBV6-1 to TRBJ1-5; D is possibly TRBD1 (5 bases). The V and J ends lost 6 bases and 2 bases respectively, with 14 bases between them. CDR1 and CDR2 from the germline V gene are MNHNS and SASEGT. There are 15 residues in the CDR3. The CDR3 here is CASRATQGGNQPQHF. CDR3 in DNA: TGTGCCAGCAGAGCGACCCAGGGCGGCAATCAGCCCCAGCATTTT.

This clonotype occurred many times. The chain employs TRBV2 and TRBJ2-7; TRBD1 is a possible D gene (6 bases). V gave up 7 bases and J gave up 2 bases, with 12 bases separating them. The CDR3 loop spans 13 amino acids. Germline V CDR1 and CDR2: SNHLY, FYNNEI. The CDR3 region is CASTRDKTYEQYF. DNA of the CDR3: TGTGCCAGCACTAGGGACAAAACCTACGAGCAGTACTTC.

This clonotype came up many times. The chain carries TRBV28 and TRBJ1-2; D unresolved. V gave up 4 bases and J gave up 8 bases, with 8 bases separating them. The CDR3 is 11 amino acids. Germline lookup yields CDR1 MDHEN and CDR2 SYDVKM. The CDR3 sequence: CASSSPGGYTF. The CDR3 bases are TGTGCCAGCAGTTCTCCGGGAGGCTACACCTTC.

The chain combines TRBV7-2 with TRBJ2-3, with D maybe TRBD2 (6 bases). In germline, CDR1 is SGHTA, CDR2 FQGNSA. V lost 4 bases and J 1 base, leaving 12 bases between the germline ends. CDR3 size: 15 residues. CDR3 nucleotide sequence: TGTGCCAGCAGCTCACCGGGACTTCGCACAGATACGCAGTATTTT. It specifies CASSSPGLRTDTQYF.

This clonotype showed up many times. The rearrangement links TRBV28 to TRBJ2-1, with TRBD2 identical over 10 bases. Trimming cost V 5 bases and J 4 bases; bases outside gene matches: 8. Germline lookup yields CDR1 MDHEN and CDR2 SYDVKM. The CDR3 totals 16 residues. The CDR3 DNA follows: TGTGCCAGCAGTCTCGGACTAGCGGATCATTACAATGAGCAGTTCTTC. It translates to CASSLGLADHYNEQFF.

This clonotype was counted many times. V usage is TRBV10-3 and J usage is TRBJ1-1; D possibly corresponds to TRBD1 (6 bases). Germline V gene sequence: CDR1 ENHRY, CDR2 SYGVKD. The CDR3 sequence is 16 residues long. V was trimmed by 3 bases and J by 1 base, leaving 15 bases between them. CDR3 sequence (DNA): TGTGCCATCAGTGACTCCCCCGACAGGCCGAACACTGAAGCTTTCTTT. Its protein is CAISDSPDRPNTEAFF.

This clonotype was counted at least ten times. The V gene is TRBV7-3, the J gene TRBJ2-3; unclear D gene. Trimming took off 5 bases at V and 0 bases at J, with 12 bases between the two ends. The V gene's germline CDR1 is SGHTA and CDR2 FQGTGA. This CDR3 is 15 amino acids long. The CDR3 DNA reads TGTGCCAGCAGCCCTTCTCTAGGAAGCACAGATACGCAGTATTTT. Translating it yields CASSPSLGSTDTQYF.

The table lists this clonotype with a few counts. The chain carries TRBV7-9 and TRBJ2-1; tentatively, D is TRBD1 (7 bases). CDR1 is SEHNR, CDR2 FQNEAQ, per germline (reference sequence). V was trimmed by 1 base and J by 8 bases, leaving 18 bases between them. The CDR3 consists of 16 residues. The CDR3 protein is CASSLGPTRGADEQFF. CDR3 DNA: TGTGCCAGCAGCTTAGGCCCGACCAGGGGGGCGGATGAGCAGTTCTTC.

At least ten counts were recorded for this clonotype. The chain combines TRBV7-9 with TRBJ2-3; D possibly corresponds to TRBD2 (6 bases). Germline-derived CDR1 and CDR2 are SEHNR and FQNEAQ (reference sequence). The V gene lost 5 bases and the J gene lost 0 bases, with 9 bases spanning the gap. The CDR3 loop spans 14 amino acids. This CDR3 reads CASSLTRSTDTQYF. The CDR3 DNA is TGTGCCAGCAGCCTGACTAGAAGCACAGATACGCAGTATTTT.

Points on this clonotype: This clone may be a read error of a much larger clone one base away. The chain links TRBV12-3 or TRBV12-4 to TRBJ1-1; D gene ambiguous. Trimming stripped 2 bases from V and 9 bases from J, with 10 bases between. This CDR3 comprises 12 residues. The CDR3 sequence is CASSLFVMKAFF. As DNA, the CDR3 is TGTGCCAGCAGTTTATTTGTTATGAAAGCTTTCTTT.

This clonotype was observed many times. The rearrangement uses TRBV7-6 and TRBJ2-1; TRBD2 matches at 12 bases. In germline, CDR1 is SGHVS, CDR2 FNYEAQ. Trimming cost V 1 base and J 8 bases; bases outside gene matches: 6. This CDR3 has 16 residues. The DNA of the CDR3 is TGTGCCAGCAGCTTAGGGACTAGCGGGGCTACCCATGAGCAGTTCTTC. This encodes CASSLGTSGATHEQFF.